These T cell receptor beta chains were read from a single sample in a study of T cell responses to AZD1222 COVID-19 vaccine. Using immunoSEQ multiplex PCR, the repertoire was profiled, and TCRdb retains in-frame clones only, with some absent. The profile shows about 81,000 clones, about 91% of them singletons. Source: peripheral blood, taken 28 days after the second AZD1222 dose. The source is an adult who received the AZD1222 COVID-19 vaccine. Each CDR3 is given with its conserved first and last residue. The order of the fields is CDR3 length, V gene, J gene, D gene, clone size, CDR3 DNA, CDR3 protein. D genes are given only for firm matches. Rows give clone size only sometimes, using once, few, many, or a class for an expanded clone.

cdr3_length: 12; v_call: TRBV3-1/TRBV3-2; j_call: TRBJ2-7; d_call: .; clone_size: .; cdr3_nt: TGTGCCAGCAACCTGGGGAGTGCCGAGCAGTACTTC; cdr3_aa: CASNLGSAEQYF
cdr3_length: 12; v_call: TRBV28; j_call: TRBJ1-5; d_call: .; clone_size: .; cdr3_nt: TGTGCCAGCACCCCCTGGGTGGGAGCCCAGCATTTT; cdr3_aa: CASTPWVGAQHF
cdr3_length: 16; v_call: TRBV7-8; j_call: TRBJ2-7; d_call: TRBD1; clone_size: .; cdr3_nt: TGTGCCAGCAGCAACGGTAGACAGGGGGTATCCTACGAGCAGTACTTC; cdr3_aa: CASSNGRQGVSYEQYF
cdr3_length: 13; v_call: TRBV28; j_call: TRBJ1-2; d_call: .; clone_size: .; cdr3_nt: TGTGCCAGCAGTTTTCTCCCTAACTATGGCTACACCTTC; cdr3_aa: CASSFLPNYGYTF
cdr3_length: 13; v_call: TRBV30; j_call: TRBJ2-3; d_call: .; clone_size: .; cdr3_nt: TGTGCCTGGGGGACGGGCAGCACAGATACGCAGTATTTT; cdr3_aa: CAWGTGSTDTQYF
cdr3_length: 12; v_call: TRBV7-6; j_call: TRBJ2-5; d_call: .; clone_size: .; cdr3_nt: TGTGCCAGCAGCCCTCCGCAAGAGACCCAGTACTTC; cdr3_aa: CASSPPQETQYF
cdr3_length: 16; v_call: TRBV5-1; j_call: TRBJ2-3; d_call: TRBD2; clone_size: once; cdr3_nt: TGCGCCAGCAGCCTACGGACTAGCGGGGCCACAGATACGCAGTATTTT; cdr3_aa: CASSLRTSGATDTQYF
cdr3_length: 16; v_call: TRBV10-3; j_call: TRBJ2-2; d_call: .; clone_size: .; cdr3_nt: TGTACCATCAGTGAGCCGGAGGACTCCGACACCGGGGAGCTGTTTTTT; cdr3_aa: CTISEPEDSDTGELFF
cdr3_length: 17; v_call: TRBV28; j_call: TRBJ2-1; d_call: TRBD2; clone_size: .; cdr3_nt: TGTGCCAGCAGTTTCCCCGGACTAGCGGGAGCGGGGCATGAGCAGTTCTTC; cdr3_aa: CASSFPGLAGAGHEQFF
cdr3_length: 11; v_call: TRBV6-5; j_call: TRBJ2-3; d_call: .; clone_size: .; cdr3_nt: TGTGCCAGCAGTTTGGCTGATACGCAGTATTTT; cdr3_aa: CASSLADTQYF
cdr3_length: 16; v_call: TRBV3-1/TRBV3-2; j_call: TRBJ1-1; d_call: .; clone_size: .; cdr3_nt: TGTGCCAGCAGCCAAGGGCTCGGGGGCATGAACACTGAAGCTTTCTTT; cdr3_aa: CASSQGLGGMNTEAFF
cdr3_length: 13; v_call: TRBV5-1; j_call: TRBJ1-2; d_call: .; clone_size: .; cdr3_nt: TGCGCCAGCAGCCTCCGGGGCAGCTATGGCTACACCTTC; cdr3_aa: CASSLRGSYGYTF
cdr3_length: 15; v_call: TRBV18; j_call: TRBJ2-1; d_call: .; clone_size: .; cdr3_nt: TGTGCCAGCTCACCTGACCAGAGCTCCTACAATGAGCAGTTCTTC; cdr3_aa: CASSPDQSSYNEQFF
cdr3_length: 15; v_call: TRBV9; j_call: TRBJ2-3; d_call: TRBD1; clone_size: .; cdr3_nt: TGTGCCAGCAGCCTACAGGGGGCAGCGGCAGATACGCAGTATTTT; cdr3_aa: CASSLQGAAADTQYF
cdr3_length: 12; v_call: TRBV7-2; j_call: TRBJ1-1; d_call: .; clone_size: .; cdr3_nt: TGTGCCAGCAGCACACCCCAGGCTGAAGCTTTCTTT; cdr3_aa: CASSTPQAEAFF
cdr3_length: 13; v_call: TRBV11-3; j_call: TRBJ2-7; d_call: .; clone_size: .; cdr3_nt: TGTGCCAGCAGCTTAGACCCTGGGGCCAGGCAGTACTTC; cdr3_aa: CASSLDPGARQYF
cdr3_length: 9; v_call: TRBV27; j_call: TRBJ2-3; d_call: .; clone_size: .; cdr3_nt: TGTGCCGGTATGGACACGCAGTATTTT; cdr3_aa: CAGMDTQYF
cdr3_length: 13; v_call: TRBV28; j_call: TRBJ2-7; d_call: TRBD1; clone_size: .; cdr3_nt: TGTGCCAGCAGTCCACGGACAGGCAGGGAGCAGTACTTC; cdr3_aa: CASSPRTGREQYF
cdr3_length: 14; v_call: TRBV28; j_call: TRBJ2-3; d_call: .; clone_size: .; cdr3_nt: TGTGCCAGCAGCGCCGTGGGGCCCCCGTATACGCAGTATTTT; cdr3_aa: CASSAVGPPYTQYF
cdr3_length: 17; v_call: TRBV7-9; j_call: TRBJ1-6; d_call: .; clone_size: .; cdr3_nt: TGTGCCAGCAGCCATCCCGCCCGGGGGGCCTATAATTCACCCCTCCACTTT; cdr3_aa: CASSHPARGAYNSPLHF
cdr3_length: 14; v_call: TRBV29-1; j_call: TRBJ2-3; d_call: .; clone_size: .; cdr3_nt: TGCAGCGTTGTCGTCGGGGCGCCCACAGATACGCAGTATTTT; cdr3_aa: CSVVVGAPTDTQYF
cdr3_length: 14; v_call: TRBV28; j_call: TRBJ1-2; d_call: .; clone_size: once; cdr3_nt: TGTGCCAGCAGTTCAGCTCAGTATAACTATGGCTACACCTTC; cdr3_aa: CASSSAQYNYGYTF
cdr3_length: 13; v_call: TRBV3-1/TRBV3-2; j_call: TRBJ1-1; d_call: .; clone_size: .; cdr3_nt: TGTGCCAGCAGCCAGGAAGGAGGGGCTGAAGCTTTCTTT; cdr3_aa: CASSQEGGAEAFF
cdr3_length: 17; v_call: TRBV4-3; j_call: TRBJ1-5; d_call: .; clone_size: .; cdr3_nt: TGCGCCAGCAGCCAAGCCTTCGAACCGTGGGGCAATCAGCCCCAGCATTTT; cdr3_aa: CASSQAFEPWGNQPQHF
cdr3_length: 13; v_call: TRBV10-3; j_call: TRBJ1-3; d_call: .; clone_size: .; cdr3_nt: TGTGCCATCAGTGACAGGGGAACAGACACCATATATTTT; cdr3_aa: CAISDRGTDTIYF
cdr3_length: 14; v_call: TRBV28; j_call: TRBJ1-5; d_call: TRBD1; clone_size: .; cdr3_nt: TGTGCCAGCGGACCGGGACAGGGAGACCAGCCCCAGCATTTT; cdr3_aa: CASGPGQGDQPQHF
cdr3_length: 15; v_call: TRBV2; j_call: TRBJ1-3; d_call: .; clone_size: .; cdr3_nt: TGTGCCAGCAGTGACGGCGTATACTCTGGAAACACCATATATTTT; cdr3_aa: CASSDGVYSGNTIYF
cdr3_length: 16; v_call: TRBV6-1; j_call: TRBJ2-5; d_call: TRBD2; clone_size: .; cdr3_nt: TGTGCCAGCAGTGAAGGGTCTAGCGGGAGCTGGGAGACCCAGTACTTC; cdr3_aa: CASSEGSSGSWETQYF
cdr3_length: 15; v_call: TRBV7-8; j_call: TRBJ2-7; d_call: TRBD1; clone_size: once; cdr3_nt: TGTGCCAGCAGCTTAGGGGTCCCCCCAGGGGGTGAGCAGTACTTC; cdr3_aa: CASSLGVPPGGEQYF
cdr3_length: 14; v_call: TRBV6-2/TRBV6-3; j_call: TRBJ2-7; d_call: .; clone_size: .; cdr3_nt: TGTGCCAGCAGCGACGCCGGAGTAACCTACGAGCAGTACTTC; cdr3_aa: CASSDAGVTYEQYF
cdr3_length: 16; v_call: TRBV4-2; j_call: TRBJ1-5; d_call: .; clone_size: .; cdr3_nt: TGTGCCAGCAGCCAAGATTGGGGAGGGAGCAATCAGCCCCAGCATTTT; cdr3_aa: CASSQDWGGSNQPQHF
cdr3_length: 16; v_call: TRBV2; j_call: TRBJ1-6; d_call: .; clone_size: .; cdr3_nt: TGTGCCAGCAGTGGGACAGAACCTGCCTATAATTCACCCCTCCACTTT; cdr3_aa: CASSGTEPAYNSPLHF
cdr3_length: 16; v_call: TRBV19; j_call: TRBJ2-1; d_call: TRBD2; clone_size: .; cdr3_nt: TGTGCCAGTAGTATAGGGCTAGCGGGAGGGCAGGTTGAGCAGTTCTTC; cdr3_aa: CASSIGLAGGQVEQFF
cdr3_length: 15; v_call: TRBV7-3; j_call: TRBJ2-7; d_call: TRBD1; clone_size: .; cdr3_nt: TGTGCCAGCAGCTTAGCAGGACAGGGGGCCTACGAGCAGTACTTC; cdr3_aa: CASSLAGQGAYEQYF
cdr3_length: 13; v_call: TRBV6-1; j_call: TRBJ1-2; d_call: .; clone_size: .; cdr3_nt: TGTGCCAGCAGTGAATCCCTCGGAAATGGCTACACCTTC; cdr3_aa: CASSESLGNGYTF
cdr3_length: 14; v_call: TRBV7-3; j_call: TRBJ2-2; d_call: .; clone_size: .; cdr3_nt: TGTGCCAGCAGCCCCCCAGGTTACGCTGGGGAGCTGTTTTTT; cdr3_aa: CASSPPGYAGELFF
cdr3_length: 12; v_call: TRBV20-1; j_call: TRBJ2-7; d_call: .; clone_size: .; cdr3_nt: TGCAGTGCTAGTCCGGGGGCCGAGGGGCAGTACTTC; cdr3_aa: CSASPGAEGQYF
cdr3_length: 14; v_call: TRBV5-4; j_call: TRBJ2-2; d_call: .; clone_size: .; cdr3_nt: TGTGCCAGCTCCCCCACTACGAACACCGGGGAGCTGTTTTTT; cdr3_aa: CASSPTTNTGELFF
cdr3_length: 14; v_call: TRBV27; j_call: TRBJ1-1; d_call: .; clone_size: .; cdr3_nt: TGTGCCAGCAGGAGGGGCGATATGAACACTGAAGCTTTCTTT; cdr3_aa: CASRRGDMNTEAFF
cdr3_length: 16; v_call: TRBV6-5; j_call: TRBJ1-2; d_call: .; clone_size: .; cdr3_nt: TGTGCCAGCAGTTACTCGAGATTGGGCGGATTCTATGGCTACACCTTC; cdr3_aa: CASSYSRLGGFYGYTF
cdr3_length: 12; v_call: TRBV30; j_call: TRBJ2-3; d_call: .; clone_size: .; cdr3_nt: TGTGCCTGGGACTCAGGATCAGATACGCAGTATTTT; cdr3_aa: CAWDSGSDTQYF
cdr3_length: 17; v_call: TRBV4-3; j_call: TRBJ2-2; d_call: .; clone_size: .; cdr3_nt: TGCGCCAGCAGCCAAGAAACTAGAGGGGCGAACACCGGGGAGCTGTTTTTT; cdr3_aa: CASSQETRGANTGELFF
cdr3_length: 12; v_call: TRBV7-9; j_call: TRBJ1-5; d_call: .; clone_size: .; cdr3_nt: TGTGCCAGCAGCGCGGATTCTCAGCCCCAGCATTTT; cdr3_aa: CASSADSQPQHF
cdr3_length: 15; v_call: TRBV27; j_call: TRBJ1-2; d_call: .; clone_size: .; cdr3_nt: TGTGCCAGCAGTACCCGAAACAGGGATCACTATGGCTACACCTTC; cdr3_aa: CASSTRNRDHYGYTF
cdr3_length: 16; v_call: TRBV28; j_call: TRBJ1-1; d_call: .; clone_size: .; cdr3_nt: TGTGCCAGCAGATCGACAGGTATAGTATTGAGCACTGAAGCTTTCTTT; cdr3_aa: CASRSTGIVLSTEAFF
cdr3_length: 16; v_call: TRBV4-2; j_call: TRBJ2-7; d_call: TRBD2; clone_size: once; cdr3_nt: TGTGCCAGCAGCCAAGCGGGAGGTGGGTACTCCTACGAGCAGTACTTC; cdr3_aa: CASSQAGGGYSYEQYF
cdr3_length: 11; v_call: TRBV30; j_call: TRBJ2-5; d_call: .; clone_size: .; cdr3_nt: TGTGCCTGGGGAGGATCTGAGACCCAGTACTTC; cdr3_aa: CAWGGSETQYF
cdr3_length: 15; v_call: TRBV24-1; j_call: TRBJ2-7; d_call: .; clone_size: .; cdr3_nt: TGTGCCACCAGTGATTCCCTGGGAGTCCCCTACGAGCAGTACTTC; cdr3_aa: CATSDSLGVPYEQYF
cdr3_length: 18; v_call: TRBV5-1; j_call: TRBJ2-5; d_call: TRBD2; clone_size: .; cdr3_nt: TGCGCCAGCAGCTTGGTGACTAGCGGGAGCTTTCAGGAAGAGACCCAGTACTTC; cdr3_aa: CASSLVTSGSFQEETQYF
cdr3_length: 16; v_call: TRBV3-1/TRBV3-2; j_call: TRBJ2-1; d_call: .; clone_size: .; cdr3_nt: TGTGCCAGCAGCGTCCGGGACCGTTCTTCCTACAATGAGCAGTTCTTC; cdr3_aa: CASSVRDRSSYNEQFF